This T cell receptor (beta chain) was identified during a study of Ad26.COV2.S vaccination and SARS-CoV-2 variants. Study context: Donor allocation was to the COV1001 Ad26.COV2.S trial arm.

The V gene's germline CDR1 is MNHEY and CDR2 SVGAGI. The CDR3 covers 13 residues. V was pared by 5 bases and J by 4 bases, with 11 bases between. Sequenced by immunoSEQ multiplex PCR; TCRdb stores in-frame clones only, minus some. Of 300,000 to 500,000 clones in the sample, around nine tenths are singletons; the top ten hold 3.5%. The treatment here: 19 received Ad26.COV2.S at low or high dose, single or two shots; several received placebo; per-sample allocation not given. Material that was analyzed had been drawn on day 63 after the first vaccine or placebo injection. This clone was recorded a few times.

The chain has TRBV6-5 and TRBJ1-2; tentative D call: TRBD1 (5 bases). The origin of this receptor is a person between 18 and 60 years old who received the Ad26.COV2.S COVID-19 vaccine or a placebo. The starting material was peripheral blood, obtained in a trial of Ad26.COV2.S vaccine versus placebo. The CDR3, as DNA: TGTGCCAGCAGTCCGCGGGGCAGCTATGGCTACACCTTC. Its protein product is CASSPRGSYGYTF.